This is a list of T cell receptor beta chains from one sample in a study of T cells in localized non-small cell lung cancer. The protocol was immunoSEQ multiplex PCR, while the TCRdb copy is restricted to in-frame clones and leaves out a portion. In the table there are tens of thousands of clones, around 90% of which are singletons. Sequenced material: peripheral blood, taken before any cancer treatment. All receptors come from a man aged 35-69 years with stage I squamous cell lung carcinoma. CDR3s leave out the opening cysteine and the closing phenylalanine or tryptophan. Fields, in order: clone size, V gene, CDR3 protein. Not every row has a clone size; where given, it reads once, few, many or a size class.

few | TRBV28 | ASSLSSEAGEYEQY
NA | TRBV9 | ASSFGQQETQY
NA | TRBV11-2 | ASSSHPARGTTDTQY
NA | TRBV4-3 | ASSQSVRGEVDTQY
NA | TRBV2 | ASSKDRGEFGNTIY
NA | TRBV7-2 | ASSLLDWSSNEQF
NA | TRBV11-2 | ASSFQTGINGYT
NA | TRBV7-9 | ASSLGDRTYEQY
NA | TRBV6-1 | ASSSPRTGRNEQY
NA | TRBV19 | ASIAPGQPQETQY